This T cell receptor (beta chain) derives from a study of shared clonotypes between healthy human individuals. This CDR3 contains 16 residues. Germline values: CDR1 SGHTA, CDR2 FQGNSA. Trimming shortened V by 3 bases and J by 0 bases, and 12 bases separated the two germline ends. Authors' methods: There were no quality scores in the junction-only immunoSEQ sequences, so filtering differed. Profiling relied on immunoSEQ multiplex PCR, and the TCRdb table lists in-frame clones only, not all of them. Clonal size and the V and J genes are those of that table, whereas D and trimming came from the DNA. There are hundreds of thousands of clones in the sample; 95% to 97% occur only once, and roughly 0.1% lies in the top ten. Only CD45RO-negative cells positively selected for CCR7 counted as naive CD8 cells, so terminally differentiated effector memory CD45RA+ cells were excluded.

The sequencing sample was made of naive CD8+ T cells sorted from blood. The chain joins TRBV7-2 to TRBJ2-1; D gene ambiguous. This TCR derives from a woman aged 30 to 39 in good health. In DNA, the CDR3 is TGTGCCAGCAGCTTTGGGTTCGGTAGCTCCTACAATGAGCAGTTCTTC. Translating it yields CASSFGFGSSYNEQFF.